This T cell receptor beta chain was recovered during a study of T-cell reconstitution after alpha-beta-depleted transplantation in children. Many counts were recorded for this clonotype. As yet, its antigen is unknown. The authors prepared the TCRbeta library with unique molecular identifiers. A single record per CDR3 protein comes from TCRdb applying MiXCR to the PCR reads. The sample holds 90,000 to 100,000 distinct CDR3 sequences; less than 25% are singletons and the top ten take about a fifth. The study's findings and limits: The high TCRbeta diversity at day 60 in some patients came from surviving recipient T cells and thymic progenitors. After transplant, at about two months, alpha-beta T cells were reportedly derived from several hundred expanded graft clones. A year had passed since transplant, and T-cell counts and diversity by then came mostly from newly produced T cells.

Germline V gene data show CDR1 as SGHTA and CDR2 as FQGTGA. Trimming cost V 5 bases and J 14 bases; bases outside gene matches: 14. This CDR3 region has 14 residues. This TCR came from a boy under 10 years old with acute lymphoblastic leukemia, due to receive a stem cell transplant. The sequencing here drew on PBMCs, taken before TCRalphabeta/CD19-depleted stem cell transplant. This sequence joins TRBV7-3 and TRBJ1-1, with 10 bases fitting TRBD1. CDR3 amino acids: CASSMTGTGDPLFF. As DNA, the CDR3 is TGTGCCAGCAGCATGACCGGGACAGGGGATCCCCTGTTCTTT.